Each of the 25 T cell receptor beta chains below was sequenced from the same sample in a study of T cell responses to AZD1222 COVID-19 vaccine. TCRdb keeps only in-frame clones here, not all; method: immunoSEQ multiplex PCR. The table records fewer than 120,000 clones, approximately 85% of them present only once. Source: peripheral blood, taken on day 0 of AZD1222 vaccination. The receptors derive from an adult in good health.

This clone was picked up one time. The V gene is TRBV15, the J gene TRBJ1-2, with D tentatively TRBD1 (5 bases). This CDR3 region has 14 residues. Germline V gene data show CDR1 as LNHNV and CDR2 as YYDKDF (reference sequence). The ends were cut back, 0 bases at V and 5 bases at J, with 10 bases in the middle. Written as DNA, the CDR3 is TGTGCCACCAGCAGAGAACACAGGTCTTATGGCTACACCTTC. This encodes CATSREHRSYGYTF.

V is TRBV28 and J is TRBJ2-6; TRBD1 matches at 7 bases. The germline V gene has CDR1 MDHEN and CDR2 SYDVKM. The CDR3 consists of 16 residues. With V trimmed by 4 bases and J by 1 base, 4 bases remained unmatched. The CDR3 sequence: CASSSPTGSGANVLTF. The CDR3 DNA reads as TGTGCCAGCAGTTCCCCGACAGGGTCTGGGGCCAACGTCCTGACTTTC.

This rearrangement joins TRBV3-1 (or the pseudogene TRBV3-2) to TRBJ1-3, with D possibly TRBD1 on 6 matching bases. V was clipped by 1 base and J by 4 bases, with 14 bases between them. The CDR3 consists of 16 residues. Per germline, CDR1 LGHDT and CDR2 YNNKEL (reference sequence). The chain's CDR3 is CASSQVNRVSGNTIYF. The CDR3 DNA sequence: TGTGCCAGCAGCCAAGTTAACAGGGTCTCCGGAAACACCATATATTTT.

The chain employs TRBV15 and TRBJ1-6; D is ambiguous. Trimming pared 2 bases from V and 9 bases from J, leaving 14 bases between. The CDR3 totals 15 residues. The germline gives CDR1 LNHNV, CDR2 YYDKDF (reference sequence). The CDR3 DNA is TGTGCCACCAGCAGAAACTCGGGGATAGGTTCACCCCTCCACTTT. Translating gives CATSRNSGIGSPLHF.

This clone was detected only a few times. Other DNA sequences from this sample encode an identical CDR3 as well. The chain joins TRBV5-1 to TRBJ2-5; unclear D gene. The CDR3 totals 12 residues. V was cut by 0 bases and J by 0 bases, with 0 bases left in between. Germline V CDR1 and CDR2: SGHRS, YFSETQ. CDR3 bases: TGCGCCAGCAGCTTGGACCAAGAGACCCAGTACTTC. This codes for CASSLDQETQYF.

This clone was counted a few times. The J gene is TRBJ2-1, the V gene TRBV29-1; D not resolved. V was cut by 6 bases and J by 6 bases, with 9 bases left in between. This CDR3 region has 11 residues. Germline CDR1 SQVTM, CDR2 ANQGSEA. The CDR3 bases are TGCAGCGTGAAACCGGCCAATGAGCAGTTCTTC. Translated, it gives CSVKPANEQFF.

CDR3 in amino acids: CASSLGQLRLTDTQYF. CDR3 sequence (DNA): TGTGCCAGCAGCTTGGGACAGCTCCGGCTCACAGATACGCAGTATTTT. The rearrangement links TRBV7-2 to TRBJ2-3; 7 positions agree with TRBD1. The CDR3 is 16 amino acids. From germline, CDR1 is SGHTA and CDR2 FQGNSA. The trim removed 3 bases at V and 2 bases at J, leaving 8 bases unmatched.

The rearrangement links TRBV5-1 to TRBJ1-1, with a possible D match to TRBD1 (5 bases). The V end was cut by 1 base, the J end by 7 bases, with 17 bases between. Germline CDR1 reads SGHRS; CDR2 reads YFSETQ. This CDR3 spans 15 amino acids. This CDR3 is CASSLRFAGGGEAFF. DNA for the CDR3: TGCGCCAGCAGCTTGAGGTTCGCGGGGGGAGGTGAAGCTTTCTTT.

This chain joins TRBV4-3 and TRBJ1-4, with D perhaps matching TRBD1 (5 bases). Germline V gene data show CDR1 as LGHNA and CDR2 as YSLEER. Trimming removed 4 bases from V and 2 bases from J, with 20 bases in between. This CDR3 has 18 amino acids. The CDR3 sequence is CASSLAHGSGGTNEKLFF. For the CDR3, the DNA is TGCGCCAGCAGCCTGGCCCACGGGAGTGGGGGTACTAATGAAAAACTGTTTTTT.

The rearrangement uses TRBV3-1 (or the pseudogene TRBV3-2) and TRBJ1-6, with TRBD1 as a possible D gene (5 bases). The CDR3 covers 18 residues. Trimming took off 7 bases at V and 4 bases at J, with 23 bases between the two ends. Per the germline V gene, CDR1 is LGHDT and CDR2 is YNNKEL (reference sequence). CDR3 residues: CASTTKGARQRYNSPLHF. The DNA of the CDR3 is TGTGCCAGCACCACTAAAGGTGCTAGACAGAGGTATAATTCACCCCTCCACTTT.

This clone was observed a few times. This rearrangement joins TRBV12-3 or TRBV12-4 to TRBJ1-4; tentatively, D is TRBD1 (5 bases). This CDR3 comprises 13 residues. Trimming shortened V by 6 bases and J by 6 bases, and 11 bases separated the two germline ends. CDR3 amino acids: CASSPGIDEKLFF. The CDR3 bases are TGTGCCAGCAGCCCAGGGATAGATGAAAAACTGTTTTTT.

The chain has TRBV25-1 and TRBJ1-1, with a tentative D call TRBD1 (5 bases). The CDR3 has 14 residues. V was clipped by 4 bases and J by 10 bases, with 19 bases between them. The germline gives CDR1 MGHDK, CDR2 SYGVNS. CDR3 sequence: CASSGQSLGGLAFF. In nucleotides, the CDR3 is TGTGCCAGCAGTGGCCAGTCTCTTGGGGGGTTAGCTTTCTTT.

The J gene is TRBJ2-3, the V gene TRBV5-1; D possibly uses TRBD1 or TRBD2 (5 bases each). Germline CDR1 SGHRS, CDR2 YFSETQ. The CDR3 is 14 amino acids. Trimming removed 6 bases at V and 5 bases at J, with 16 bases between. The CDR3 DNA sequence: TGCGCCAGCAAGTGGTGGGGCCGGGGAGATACGCAGTATTTT. This encodes CASKWWGRGDTQYF. Combining the CDR3 with reference TRBV5-1 and TRBJ2-3 gives the whole variable domain KAGVTQTPRYLIKTRGQQVTLSCSPISGHRSVSWYQQTPGQGLQFLFEYFSETQRNKGNFPGRFSGRQFSNSRSEMNVSTLELGDSALYLCASKWWGRGDTQYFGPGTRLTVL.

The count of this clone is one. This sequence joins TRBV6-5 and TRBJ1-2; D not resolved. CDR3 length: 13 residues. V was pared by 2 bases and J by 8 bases, with 12 bases between. Germline lookup yields CDR1 MNHEY and CDR2 SVGAGI. In DNA, the CDR3 is TGTGCCAGCAGTTACGCGTCAGCTTGGGGCTACACCTTC. Translated: CASSYASAWGYTF.

The chain employs TRBV5-1 and TRBJ2-5; D gene uncertain. The germline CDR1 and CDR2 sequences are SGHRS and YFSETQ. Trimming removed 0 bases at V and 5 bases at J, with 8 bases between. The CDR3 loop spans 13 amino acids. In DNA form, the CDR3 reads TGCGCCAGCAGCTTGGCGTCACCCGAGACCCAGTACTTC. Translating it yields CASSLASPETQYF.

J is TRBJ2-1 and V is TRBV5-1; TRBD1 is a possible D gene (6 bases). V lost 1 base, J lost 2 bases, and 10 bases lay in between. From germline, CDR1 is SGHRS and CDR2 YFSETQ. This CDR3 has 15 residues. CDR3 region: CASSLQGGAYNEQFF. Here the CDR3 DNA reads TGCGCCAGCAGCTTGCAAGGGGGAGCCTACAATGAGCAGTTCTTC.

V is TRBV5-4 and J is TRBJ2-1; 13 nucleotides match TRBD2. Germline V gives CDR1 SGHNT, CDR2 YYREEE (reference sequence). This CDR3 region has 16 residues. The trim removed 4 bases at V and 4 bases at J, leaving 5 bases unmatched. The CDR3 DNA sequence: TGTGCCAGCAGCCCCCGGACTAGCGGGGGATACAATGAGCAGTTCTTC. Translation gives CASSPRTSGGYNEQFF.

The table lists this clone with a few counts. This chain connects TRBV18 to TRBJ2-7; D is possibly TRBD1 (5 bases). Germline-derived CDR1 and CDR2 are KGHSH and LQKENI. The V end was cut by 5 bases, the J end by 9 bases, with 17 bases between. This CDR3 spans 13 amino acids. The CDR3 sequence is CASSTGHSLGQYF. CDR3 bases: TGTGCCAGCTCAACCGGACATTCCTTAGGGCAGTACTTC.

The V and J genes are TRBV11-3 and TRBJ2-1; TRBD1 matches at 8 bases. The junction had 7 bases not matched to a gene; V was cut back by 5 bases and J by 4 bases. The CDR3 has 15 amino acids. Germline assignment: CDR1 SGHNT and CDR2 YENEEA. The CDR3 region is CASSDRDRLYNEQFF. CDR3 bases: TGTGCCAGCAGCGACCGGGACAGGTTATACAATGAGCAGTTCTTC. Full variable domain (missing parts from reference TRBV11-3 and TRBJ2-1): EAGVVQSPRYKIIEKKQPVAFWCNPISGHNTLYWYLQNLGQGPELLIRYENEEAVDDSQLPKDRFSAERLKGVDSTLKIQPAELGDSAVYLCASSDRDRLYNEQFFGPGTRLTVL.

This chain joins TRBV14 and TRBJ2-2, with D perhaps matching TRBD2 (6 bases). Trimming stripped 0 bases from V and 5 bases from J, with 10 bases between. CDR1 and CDR2 (germline): SGHDN, FVKESK. The CDR3 runs 15 residues. CDR3 DNA: TGTGCCAGCAGCCAAGATTGGGCGGGAACCGGGGAGCTGTTTTTT. This gives the protein CASSQDWAGTGELFF.

The chain couples TRBV2 to TRBJ2-5; tentative D call: TRBD1 (6 bases). CDR3 size: 13 residues. CDR1 SNHLY and CDR2 FYNNEI come from the germline V gene. V was shortened by 5 bases and J by 0 bases, with 7 bases between the two germline ends. This chain's CDR3 is CASSRDNQETQYF. The CDR3 nucleotides read TGTGCCAGCAGTCGGGACAACCAAGAGACCCAGTACTTC.

This rearrangement joins TRBV12-3 or TRBV12-4 to TRBJ1-1, with a possible D match to TRBD1 (5 bases). The germline V and J ends were trimmed by 4 bases and 6 bases, with 12 bases remaining between them. CDR3 length: 13 residues. This CDR3 reads CASSSSRGPEAFF. The CDR3 DNA reads as TGTGCCAGCAGTTCCTCCCGGGGCCCTGAAGCTTTCTTT.

The chain couples TRBV6-5 to TRBJ2-6, with no clear D. Trimming stripped 2 bases from V and 0 bases from J, with 5 bases between. The germline V gene has CDR1 MNHEY and CDR2 SVGAGI. The CDR3 consists of 15 residues. The CDR3 sequence: CASSYVRSGANVLTF. The DNA for the CDR3 is TGTGCCAGCAGTTACGTCCGCTCTGGGGCCAACGTCCTGACTTTC.

The V call is TRBV14, the J call TRBJ2-7, with D perhaps being TRBD1 or TRBD2 (5 bases each). Between the trimmed V and J ends, which lost 1 base and 0 bases, there was a span of 16 bases. There are 17 residues in the CDR3. Germline loops: CDR1 SGHDN, CDR2 FVKESK. DNA of the CDR3: TGTGCCAGCAGCCAAGTTAGAGGGACGGGGAACTCCTACGAGCAGTACTTC. This encodes CASSQVRGTGNSYEQYF.

This chain's CDR3 is CASTRGLGNSPLHF. In DNA form, the CDR3 reads TGTGCCAGCACGAGGGGACTTGGTAATTCACCCCTCCACTTT. The chain couples TRBV28 to TRBJ1-6, with D tentatively TRBD1 (5 bases). CDR1 is MDHEN and CDR2 is SYDVKM in the germline V gene. This CDR3 has 14 amino acids. V gave up 7 bases and J gave up 6 bases, with 13 bases separating them.